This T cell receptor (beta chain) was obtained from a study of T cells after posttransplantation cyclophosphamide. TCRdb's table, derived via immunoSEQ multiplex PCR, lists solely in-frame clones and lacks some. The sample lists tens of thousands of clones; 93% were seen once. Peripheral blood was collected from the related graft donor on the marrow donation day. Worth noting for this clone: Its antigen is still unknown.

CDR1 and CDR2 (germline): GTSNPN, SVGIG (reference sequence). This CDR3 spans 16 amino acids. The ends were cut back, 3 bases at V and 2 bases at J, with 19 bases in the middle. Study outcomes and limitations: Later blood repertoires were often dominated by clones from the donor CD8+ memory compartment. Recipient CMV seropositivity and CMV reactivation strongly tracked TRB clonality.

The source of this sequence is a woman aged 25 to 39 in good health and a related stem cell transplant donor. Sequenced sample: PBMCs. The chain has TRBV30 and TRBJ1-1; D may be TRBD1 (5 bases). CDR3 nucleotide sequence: TGTGCCTGGAGCCCCCGTGGGACCTACACTAACACTGAAGCTTTCTTT. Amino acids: CAWSPRGTYTNTEAFF.